A selection of T cell receptor beta chains follows, all from one sample in a study of shared clonotypes between healthy human individuals. Clones were read by immunoSEQ multiplex PCR, and TCRdb kept only the in-frame ones, dropping some. The sample has 730,000 or so clones, 55% to 75% seen once. The specimen was memory CD4+ T cells sorted from blood. These receptors were taken from a woman in her 30s in good health. The CDR3 runs from the conserved cysteine through the conserved F or W. The D gene is left open where the match is weak. Clone sizes are given selectively: once, few, many, or a class where the clone is expanded.

v_gene: TRBV6-6; len: 12; j_gene: TRBJ1-1; d_gene: -; abundance: -; CDR3nt: TGTGCCAGCTTAGCGGCCATGGGTGAAGCTTTCTTT; CDR3aa: CASLAAMGEAFF
v_gene: TRBV18; len: 15; j_gene: TRBJ2-1; d_gene: TRBD2; abundance: few; CDR3nt: TGTGCCAGCTCACCGGGACTAGCGGAAACCAATGAGCAGTTCTTC; CDR3aa: CASSPGLAETNEQFF
v_gene: TRBV19; len: 13; j_gene: TRBJ2-4; d_gene: -; abundance: -; CDR3nt: TGTGCCAGTAGTAATGAGGCCAAAAACATTCAGTACTTC; CDR3aa: CASSNEAKNIQYF
v_gene: TRBV2; len: 15; j_gene: TRBJ1-1; d_gene: -; abundance: -; CDR3nt: TGTGCCAGCAGAGCTAGACAGATTTTGAACACTGAAGCTTTCTTT; CDR3aa: CASRARQILNTEAFF
v_gene: TRBV19; len: 13; j_gene: TRBJ2-2; d_gene: -; abundance: -; CDR3nt: TGTGCCACGGGGGCGCGAGTCACCGGGGAGCTGTTTTTT; CDR3aa: CATGARVTGELFF
v_gene: TRBV4-2; len: 15; j_gene: TRBJ2-7; d_gene: -; abundance: -; CDR3nt: TGTGCCAGCAGCCAAGGATTAGAGCCAGCCTACGAGCAGTACTTC; CDR3aa: CASSQGLEPAYEQYF
v_gene: TRBV20-1; len: 11; j_gene: TRBJ2-7; d_gene: -; abundance: once; CDR3nt: TGCAGTGCTCAAATTGGGACAGAGCAGTACTTC; CDR3aa: CSAQIGTEQYF
v_gene: TRBV2; len: 14; j_gene: TRBJ2-1; d_gene: -; abundance: -; CDR3nt: TGTGCCAGCCCCGAAGGAAATAGTTACAATGAGCAGTTCTTC; CDR3aa: CASPEGNSYNEQFF
v_gene: TRBV6-1; len: 16; j_gene: TRBJ2-2; d_gene: -; abundance: many; CDR3nt: TGTGCCAGCAGTGATGCGACAGGATCCCTCGCCGGGGAGCTGTTTTTT; CDR3aa: CASSDATGSLAGELFF
v_gene: TRBV5-4; len: 14; j_gene: TRBJ2-1; d_gene: TRBD1; abundance: -; CDR3nt: TGTGCCAGCAGCGTCGGACAGGGGGCGAGCGAGCAGTTCTTC; CDR3aa: CASSVGQGASEQFF
v_gene: TRBV5-1; len: 15; j_gene: TRBJ1-1; d_gene: TRBD1; abundance: -; CDR3nt: TGCGCCAGCAGCATTACAGGGGAGTGGAACACTGAAGCTTTCTTT; CDR3aa: CASSITGEWNTEAFF
v_gene: TRBV27; len: 13; j_gene: TRBJ2-1; d_gene: -; abundance: once; CDR3nt: TGTGCCAGCAGGAGAGACGCAAACAATGAGCAGTTCTTC; CDR3aa: CASRRDANNEQFF
v_gene: TRBV5-1; len: 14; j_gene: TRBJ2-3; d_gene: TRBD2; abundance: -; CDR3nt: TGCGCCAGCAGCTTGGAAGCGGGAGTGGATACGCAGTATTTT; CDR3aa: CASSLEAGVDTQYF
v_gene: TRBV7-9; len: 14; j_gene: TRBJ1-4; d_gene: TRBD1; abundance: -; CDR3nt: TGTGCCAGCAGCGCCCAGACAGGGGTCGAAAAACTGTTTTTT; CDR3aa: CASSAQTGVEKLFF
v_gene: TRBV2; len: 14; j_gene: TRBJ1-1; d_gene: -; abundance: -; CDR3nt: TGTGCCAGCAGCCTACAGGGCATGGGGACTGAAGCTTTCTTT; CDR3aa: CASSLQGMGTEAFF
v_gene: TRBV19; len: 17; j_gene: TRBJ2-3; d_gene: TRBD1; abundance: -; CDR3nt: TGTGCCAGTACCAGGACAGGGCGGAAACCTAGCACAGATACGCAGTATTTT; CDR3aa: CASTRTGRKPSTDTQYF
v_gene: TRBV9; len: 15; j_gene: TRBJ2-1; d_gene: TRBD2; abundance: -; CDR3nt: TGTGCCAGCAGCTCGCGGGAGTACTCCTACAATGAGCAGTTCTTC; CDR3aa: CASSSREYSYNEQFF
v_gene: TRBV5-1; len: 16; j_gene: TRBJ1-1; d_gene: -; abundance: -; CDR3nt: TGCGCCAGCAGCCCGATATCTACAGGGTCGAACACTGAAGCTTTCTTT; CDR3aa: CASSPISTGSNTEAFF
v_gene: TRBV5-1; len: 12; j_gene: TRBJ1-1; d_gene: TRBD1; abundance: -; CDR3nt: TGCGCCAGCAGCCCGGGACAGGGTGAGACTTTCTTT; CDR3aa: CASSPGQGETFF
v_gene: TRBV5-8; len: 14; j_gene: TRBJ2-7; d_gene: TRBD1; abundance: -; CDR3nt: TGTGCCAGCAGCCCCCGACAGGGAAGCTACGAGCAGTACTTC; CDR3aa: CASSPRQGSYEQYF
v_gene: TRBV27; len: 14; j_gene: TRBJ2-7; d_gene: TRBD2; abundance: few; CDR3nt: TGTGCCAGCAGTACCTACACAGCGGGAGACGAGCAGTACTTC; CDR3aa: CASSTYTAGDEQYF
v_gene: TRBV5-8; len: 14; j_gene: TRBJ1-2; d_gene: TRBD1; abundance: -; CDR3nt: TGTGCCAGGGGGGACAGGGGGTCCTTTGATGGCTACACCTTC; CDR3aa: CARGDRGSFDGYTF
v_gene: TRBV10-1; len: 14; j_gene: TRBJ1-2; d_gene: -; abundance: -; CDR3nt: TGCGCCAGCAGTGAGTTGCACGGGGAGTATGGCTACACCTTC; CDR3aa: CASSELHGEYGYTF
v_gene: TRBV10-3; len: 12; j_gene: TRBJ2-1; d_gene: -; abundance: -; CDR3nt: TGTGCCACTGCCGGGGACCACAATGAGCAGTTCTTC; CDR3aa: CATAGDHNEQFF
v_gene: TRBV11-3; len: 13; j_gene: TRBJ1-1; d_gene: -; abundance: -; CDR3nt: TGTGCCAGCAGTTATCAAATGAACACTGAAGCTTTCTTT; CDR3aa: CASSYQMNTEAFF
v_gene: TRBV9; len: 16; j_gene: TRBJ1-2; d_gene: TRBD1; abundance: -; CDR3nt: TGTGCCAGCAGCGTGGGGACAGGGGCGGCTAACTATGGCTACACCTTC; CDR3aa: CASSVGTGAANYGYTF
v_gene: TRBV7-8; len: 15; j_gene: TRBJ1-5; d_gene: -; abundance: -; CDR3nt: TGTGCCAGCAGCCCCCCGCGGGCAGAAAATCAGCCCCAGCATTTT; CDR3aa: CASSPPRAENQPQHF
v_gene: TRBV30; len: 11; j_gene: TRBJ2-7; d_gene: -; abundance: -; CDR3nt: TGTGCCTGGACTGCCTCGGGGGTGCAGTACTTC; CDR3aa: CAWTASGVQYF
v_gene: TRBV6-5; len: 15; j_gene: TRBJ2-2; d_gene: -; abundance: once; CDR3nt: TGTGCCAGCAGTTATGGTCGGACCACAACCGGGGAGCTGTTTTTT; CDR3aa: CASSYGRTTTGELFF
v_gene: TRBV5-6; len: 11; j_gene: TRBJ2-7; d_gene: -; abundance: -; CDR3nt: TGTGCCAGCAGCCGGGGGAGCGAGCAGTACTTC; CDR3aa: CASSRGSEQYF
v_gene: TRBV11-2; len: 16; j_gene: TRBJ2-7; d_gene: -; abundance: -; CDR3nt: TGTGCCAGCAGCTCGGTGGGGACGGTGAGCTCCTACGAGCAGTACTTC; CDR3aa: CASSSVGTVSSYEQYF
v_gene: TRBV7-8; len: 15; j_gene: TRBJ2-7; d_gene: -; abundance: -; CDR3nt: TGTGCCAGCAGCAAGCCGACAGGGAGGTTACACGAGCAGTACTTC; CDR3aa: CASSKPTGRLHEQYF
v_gene: TRBV19; len: 15; j_gene: TRBJ1-5; d_gene: -; abundance: -; CDR3nt: TGTGCCAGTAGTATGTTATGGGGGGGAGGCAAGCCCCAGCATTTT; CDR3aa: CASSMLWGGGKPQHF
v_gene: TRBV6-5; len: 15; j_gene: TRBJ2-5; d_gene: -; abundance: -; CDR3nt: TGTGCCAGCAGTTATTCCGGGATAGGGGAAGAGACCCAGTACTTC; CDR3aa: CASSYSGIGEETQYF
v_gene: TRBV18; len: 15; j_gene: TRBJ1-1; d_gene: -; abundance: few; CDR3nt: TGTGCCAGCTCACCACTCCGAGGGGACCTCTCCGGAGCTTTCTTT; CDR3aa: CASSPLRGDLSGAFF
v_gene: TRBV28; len: 14; j_gene: TRBJ1-1; d_gene: -; abundance: -; CDR3nt: TGTGCCAGCAGTTTAGCGGGGTACGGCACTGAAGCTTTCTTT; CDR3aa: CASSLAGYGTEAFF
v_gene: TRBV18; len: 16; j_gene: TRBJ2-3; d_gene: -; abundance: -; CDR3nt: TGTGCCAGCTCAAGATCAGAAAGGGGGGCCGGAGATACGCAGTATTTT; CDR3aa: CASSRSERGAGDTQYF
v_gene: TRBV27; len: 14; j_gene: TRBJ2-7; d_gene: -; abundance: -; CDR3nt: TGTGCCAGCAGTTTGAGGGGGATCTCCTACGAGCAGTACTTC; CDR3aa: CASSLRGISYEQYF
v_gene: TRBV28; len: 15; j_gene: TRBJ2-2; d_gene: TRBD1; abundance: many; CDR3nt: TGTGCCAGCAGGTTTACCGGGACAGGGATCGGGGAGCTGTTTTTT; CDR3aa: CASRFTGTGIGELFF
v_gene: TRBV10-3; len: 15; j_gene: TRBJ1-1; d_gene: -; abundance: once; CDR3nt: TGTGCCATCAGCCGACAGGAGGAAGGGAACACTGAAGCTTTCTTT; CDR3aa: CAISRQEEGNTEAFF
v_gene: TRBV5-5; len: 14; j_gene: TRBJ2-7; d_gene: TRBD2; abundance: few; CDR3nt: TGTGCCAGCAGGGGGACTAGCGGGAGTGGGGAGCAGTACTTC; CDR3aa: CASRGTSGSGEQYF